This TCR beta chain was profiled in a study of blood T cells in healthy people across ages. It was with a sample-barcoded 5' primer and a J-beta primer mix that a second PCR of about 7 to 12 cycles was run. TCRdb re-derived calls from the 5' RACE reads in MiXCR, one entry per CDR3 protein. Of 1,500,000 or so distinct CDR3 sequences in the sample, roughly 43% are singletons; the top ten hold approximately 4.1%. Germline V gene lookup returns CDR1 MGHRA and CDR2 YSYEKL. Trimming left V 1 base short and J 3 bases short, with 16 bases between. This CDR3 region has 18 residues. This clonotype was seen a single time.

The source is a woman under 30 in good health. The V call is TRBV4-1, the J call TRBJ1-6; D is unclear. The sample comprised blood. CDR3 protein: CASSQVLGSGVYNSPLHF. The CDR3 DNA sequence: TGCGCCAGCAGCCAAGTGTTGGGTTCCGGGGTCTATAATTCACCCCTCCACTTT.